The present T cell receptor beta chain was sequenced within a study of T cell repertoires in cytomegalovirus infection. Study information: An indication of both CMV infection and matching HLA type came from public TCR beta signatures.

Study results and limitations: Adding up the frequency of public TCR beta families identified people who carried CMV plus the relevant HLA. Dominating the ex vivo response were TCR beta clonotypes that were CMV-specific and HLA-C-restricted.

The V gene end was trimmed by 3 bases and the J gene end by 4 bases; junction bases not matched to a gene: 7. Germline CDR1 is MGHRA and CDR2 is YSYEKL. This CDR3 is built from 16 residues. Remarks on this clonotype: Antigen specificity is unknown.

TCRdb re-derived calls from the reads in MiXCR, one entry per CDR3 protein. This table holds about 890,000 distinct CDR3 sequences, approximately 31% found once. The sequence was collected from a human donor in good health (CMV status not recorded). Some clones in this sample may be carry-over from other donors' samples. The input for sequencing was cultured CD8+ T cells from PBMCs, taken from culture after CMV antigen stimulation. The rearrangement uses TRBV4-1 and TRBJ2-1; the match to TRBD2 covers 9 bases. The CDR3 DNA follows: TGCGCCAGCAGCCATATAGCGGGGGATCCTTACAATGAGCAGTTCTTC. Its protein is CASSHIAGDPYNEQFF.